These 21 T cell receptor beta chains originate from one sample sequenced in a study of glioma-infiltrating T cells. TCR alpha and beta CDR3 regions were amplified from RNA using iRepertoire nested multiplex PCR. TCRdb passed the multiplex PCR reads through MiXCR, listing each CDR3 protein once. The sample lists over 90,000 distinct CDR3 sequences, about 28% occurring once. The specimen sequenced was glioma tissue, nonneoplastic brain tissue, or PBMCs (not recorded which). These receptors originate from a human donor with low-grade glioma or glioblastoma, undergoing nonglioma brain surgery, or in good health (not recorded which).

In the case of this clonotype: This could be a read error, since a much larger clone is one nucleotide away. The rearrangement links TRBV28 to TRBJ1-5; a weak D match, TRBD1 (6 bases). The CDR3 spans 15 residues. Germline CDR1 MDHEN, CDR2 SYDVKM. The CDR3 region is CASSPDRTTDQPQRF. CDR3 nucleotides: TGTGCCAGCAGTCCCGACAGGACAACAGATCAGCCCCAGCGTTTT.

This clonotype was seen at least ten times. V and J are TRBV15 and TRBJ1-1, with 7 bases matching TRBD1. J was trimmed by 1 base and V by 2 bases; bases with no gene match: 4. The CDR3 runs 15 residues. The V gene's germline CDR1 is LNHNV and CDR2 YYDKDF (reference sequence). The CDR3 sequence is CATSRQGEENTEAFF. The CDR3 DNA reads TGTGCCACCAGCAGACAGGGGGAGGAGAACACTGAAGCTTTCTTT. The whole variable domain, remainder taken from reference TRBV15 and TRBJ1-1, is DAMVIQNPRYQVTQFGKPVTLSCSQTLNHNVMYWYQQKSSQAPKLLFHYYDKDFNNEADTPDNFQSRRPNTSFCFLDIRSPGLGDTAMYLCATSRQGEENTEAFFGQGTRLTVV.

This clonotype was seen a few times. This chain connects TRBV29-1 to TRBJ2-5; D remains unclear. Between the trimmed V and J ends, which lost 6 bases and 4 bases, there was a span of 12 bases. The CDR3 loop spans 12 amino acids. The V gene's germline CDR1 is SQVTM and CDR2 ANQGSEA. In DNA, the CDR3 is TGCAGCGTGGTGGACGGACGAGAGACCCAGTACTTC. Residues: CSVVDGRETQYF.

This chain joins TRBV18 and TRBJ2-2; TRBD1 might be the D (5 bases). V gave up 2 bases and J gave up 7 bases, with 17 bases separating them. The length of the CDR3 is 16 residues. The V gene's germline CDR1 is KGHSH and CDR2 LQKENI. CDR3 nucleotide sequence: TGTGCCAGCTCACCAGGAAGGGGCGCAAGGAACGGGGAGCTGTTTTTT. This codes for CASSPGRGARNGELFF.

This clonotype showed up many times. Written as DNA, the CDR3 is TGTGCCAGCAGTTACTCGGTGGACAGGGGGAACACTGAAGCTTTCTTT. This translates into CASSYSVDRGNTEAFF. The V gene is TRBV6-2 or TRBV6-3, the J gene TRBJ1-1, with 9 bases that match TRBD1. The CDR3 runs to 16 residues. V lost 0 bases and J lost 1; bases outside the gene matches: 3. Germline V gene data show CDR1 as MNHEY and CDR2 as SVGEGT.

About this clonotype: A much larger clone lies a single base off, so this may be a read error. CDR3: CASSKGTGAFF. The CDR3 DNA reads TGCGCCAGCAGCAAAGGGACAGGGGCTTTCTTT. The gene calls are TRBV4-1 and TRBJ1-1, with 9 bases lining up with TRBD1. Trimming cost V 5 bases and J 11 bases; bases outside gene matches: 3. This CDR3 is built from 11 residues. CDR1 and CDR2 (germline): MGHRA, YSYEKL.

The rearrangement uses TRBV7-9 and TRBJ1-1; unclear D gene. V was clipped by 6 bases and J by 3 bases, with 14 bases between them. Germline loops: CDR1 SEHNR, CDR2 FQNEAQ (reference sequence). CDR3 length equals 14 residues. The DNA for the CDR3 is TGTGCCAGCAGTTCCGAAGGGAGCTACACTGAAGCTTTCTTT. As protein: CASSSEGSYTEAFF.

This clonotype came up a few times. J is TRBJ1-1 and V is TRBV7-3, with D maybe TRBD1 (5 bases). CDR1 and CDR2 from the germline V gene are SGHTA and FQGTGA. V lost 5 bases to trimming and J lost 4 bases, with 11 bases between them. The CDR3 spans 13 residues. CDR3 residues: CASSPDTLTEAFF. CDR3 DNA sequence: TGTGCCAGCAGCCCGGACACTCTCACTGAAGCTTTCTTT.

This chain links TRBV7-2 with TRBJ2-5; TRBD2 agrees at 10 bases. V was pared by 5 bases and J by 9 bases, with 12 bases of the junction left unmatched. The germline gives CDR1 SGHTA, CDR2 FQGNSA. This CDR3 comprises 15 residues. The CDR3 sequence: CASSLTSGVLKSQYF. In DNA form, the CDR3 reads TGTGCCAGCAGCCTAACTAGCGGGGTACTTAAGTCCCAGTACTTC.

Concerning this clonotype itself: The junction shows a germline mismatch at one end, possibly a read error. V usage is TRBV4-1 and J usage is TRBJ2-5, with 12 bases aligning to TRBD2. From germline, CDR1 is MGHRA and CDR2 YSYEKL. This CDR3 comprises 17 residues. CDR3 amino acids: CVSSASPSGGAQETQYF. The CDR3 region has the DNA TGCGTCAGCAGCGCCAGCCCTAGCGGGGGGGCCCAAGAGACCCAGTACTTC.

This clonotype was counted ten times or more. The chain joins TRBV7-3 to TRBJ1-2; 8 nucleotides match TRBD1. V was pared by 5 bases and J by 6 bases, with 14 bases of the junction left unmatched. There are 16 residues in the CDR3. CDR1 is SGHTA, CDR2 FQGTGA, per germline. CDR3 amino acids: CASSMGGVTGVNGYTF. The CDR3 region has the DNA TGTGCCAGCAGCATGGGGGGAGTGACAGGGGTCAATGGCTACACCTTC.

This clonotype was detected many times. The genes are TRBV12-3 or TRBV12-4 and TRBJ2-1, with a weak D call TRBD1 (5 bases). The CDR3 is 16 residues long. With 3 bases removed from V and 7 bases from J, the gap between germline ends came to 19 bases. CDR3 in amino acids: CASSLRTGLLGNEQFF. In nucleotides, the CDR3 is TGTGCCAGCAGTTTGAGAACAGGCCTCCTAGGGAATGAGCAGTTCTTC.

This clonotype was seen repeatedly, ten times or more. V is TRBV27 and J is TRBJ2-1; tentative D call: TRBD1 (6 bases). The V gene's germline CDR1 is MNHEY and CDR2 SMNVEV (reference sequence). Trimming took off 5 bases at V and 4 bases at J, with 18 bases between the two ends. The CDR3 has 16 residues. This chain's CDR3 is CASSKPGQLFYNEQFF. The CDR3 region has the DNA TGTGCCAGCAGTAAACCGGGACAACTATTTTACAATGAGCAGTTCTTC.

This clonotype was picked up many times. This chain links TRBV20-1 with TRBJ1-5; TRBD1 matches at 8 bases. After removal of 0 bases from V and 4 bases from J, the junction contained 5 bases not matched to a gene. This CDR3 is built from 15 residues. From germline, CDR1 is DFQATT and CDR2 SNEGSKA (reference sequence). The CDR3 DNA is TGCAGTGCTAGAGAAGGGCGACAGGGGAATCAGCCCCAGCATTTT. Translated, it gives CSAREGRQGNQPQHF.

Remarks on this clonotype: An end of the junction differs from the germline gene, which may be a read error. This chain joins TRBV20-1 and TRBJ2-3; TRBD2 matches 7 bases. This CDR3 comprises 14 residues. Germline CDR1 is DFQATT and CDR2 is SNEGSKA (reference sequence). In DNA form, the CDR3 reads TGCAGCGTTGGATCGGGAGGTGGCACAGATATGCAGTATTTT. Its protein is CSVGSGGGTDMQYF.

This chain uses TRBV25-1 with TRBJ2-5; TRBD1 might be the D (8 bases). V was pared by 6 bases and J by 1 base, with 15 bases between. The CDR3 is 15 residues long. Germline V lookup: CDR1 MGHDK, CDR2 SYGVNS. The CDR3 protein is CASSYTGGAQETQYF. CDR3 DNA sequence: TGTGCCAGCAGCTACACAGGGGGGGCCCAAGAGACCCAGTACTTC.

This clonotype has more than one count but fewer than ten. The CDR3 sequence: CASSLLGANVLTF. The CDR3 DNA reads TGTGCCAGCAGCCTCCTCGGGGCCAACGTCCTGACTTTC. J is TRBJ2-6 and V is TRBV7-8; no firm D call. This CDR3 contains 13 residues. V lost 5 bases and J lost 4, with 6 bases in between. In germline, CDR1 is SGHVS, CDR2 FQNEAQ. Drawing the rest from reference TRBV7-8 and TRBJ2-6, the complete variable domain is GAGVSQSPRYKVAKRGQDVALRCDPISGHVSLFWYQQALGQGPEFLTYFQNEAQLDKSGLPSDRFFAERPEGSVSTLKIQRTQQEDSAVYLCASSLLGANVLTFGAGSRLTVL.

In its sample, this clonotype was seen a few times. The chain is built from TRBV5-1 and TRBJ1-5, with 9 bases lining up with TRBD1. V was clipped by 4 bases and J by 4 bases; unmatched bases: 3. This CDR3 comprises 14 residues. Germline V lookup: CDR1 SGHRS, CDR2 YFSETQ. CDR3 nucleotides: TGCGCCAGCAGCCACGGACAGGGGAATCAGCCCCAGCATTTT. Its protein is CASSHGQGNQPQHF.

Remarks on this clonotype: A clone one base away is much larger, so this may be a read error. The chain joins TRBV20-1 to TRBJ1-2, with D perhaps matching TRBD1 (5 bases). Germline V gene lookup returns CDR1 DFQATT and CDR2 SNEGSKA (reference sequence). CDR3 size: 14 residues. CDR3 nucleotides: TGCAGTGCTAGTGGAGAGGGGTGGAAGGATGGCTACGCCTTC. Translated: CSASGEGWKDGYAF.

The sample holds one count of this clonotype. The chain links TRBV6-2 or TRBV6-3 to TRBJ1-3; D is unclear. The germline V gene encodes CDR1 MNHEY and CDR2 SVGEGT. The V gene lost 2 bases and the J gene lost 4 bases, with 12 bases spanning the gap. This CDR3 spans 15 amino acids. CDR3 DNA: TGTGCCAGCAGTTACGGCCCAGGCTACGGAAACACCATATATTTT. Amino acids: CASSYGPGYGNTIYF.

The chain couples TRBV7-2 to TRBJ2-1; 7 nucleotides line up with TRBD2. This CDR3 contains 14 residues. The V and J ends lost 5 bases and 7 bases, in that order; junction bases with no gene match: 8. Germline V gene data show CDR1 as SGHTA and CDR2 as FQGNSA. The DNA of the CDR3 is TGTGCCAGCAGCGGGGGGGGGTCGGTTAATGAGCAGTTCTTC. This gives the protein CASSGGGSVNEQFF. Based on the CDR3 plus reference TRBV7-2 and TRBJ2-1, the full variable domain is GAGVSQSPSNKVTEKGKDVELRCDPISGHTALYWYRQSLGQGLEFLIYFQGNSAPDKSGLPSDRFSAERTGGSVSTLTIQRTQQEDSAVYLCASSGGGSVNEQFFGPGTRLTVL.